This T cell receptor (beta chain) was retrieved from a study of shared clonotypes between healthy human individuals. Extraction of genomic DNA in unsorted samples used approximately 96 million PBMCs. Produced via immunoSEQ multiplex PCR; TCRdb's table is partial and in-frame only. This sample yields about 490,000 clones, of which 70% to 80% are seen a single time; more than 10% belongs to the top ten. The CDR3 is made up of 14 amino acids. The V end was cut by 3 bases, the J end by 3 bases, with 11 bases between. The V gene's germline CDR1 is MNHNS and CDR2 SASEGT. This TCR was sampled from a woman between 40 and 55 years old in good health. Some clones in this sample may be carry-over from other donors' samples. The J gene is TRBJ1-1, the V gene TRBV6-1; TRBD1 is a possible D gene (5 bases). Input material: PBMCs. CDR3 sequence (DNA): TGTGCCAGCAGTGATTGGGGCAGATACACTGAAGCTTTCTTT. This gives the protein CASSDWGRYTEAFF.